The 5 T cell receptor beta chains given below trace back to one sample, sequenced in a study of shared clonotypes between healthy human individuals. Using immunoSEQ multiplex PCR, the repertoire was profiled, and TCRdb retains in-frame clones only, with some absent. The sample carries over 2 million clones, approximately 95% recorded once. The naive CD8 subset, CD45RO-negative cells positively selected for CCR7, excluded terminally differentiated effector memory CD45RA+ cells. The specimen was naive CD8+ T cells sorted from blood. All receptors come from a man aged 18 to 29 in good health.

The rearrangement joins TRBV7-9 to TRBJ2-7, with D hard to call. Germline V gene lookup returns CDR1 SEHNR and CDR2 FQNEAQ (reference sequence). The CDR3 is 13 residues long. V lost 3 bases, J lost 3 bases, and 9 bases lay in between. CDR3 loop: CASSLALDYEQYF. The CDR3 DNA follows: TGTGCCAGCAGCTTGGCACTGGACTACGAGCAGTACTTC.

With respect to this clone: The sample carries other DNA sequences with the same CDR3. This sequence joins TRBV4-1 and TRBJ2-7; D might be TRBD1 (6 bases). Germline loops: CDR1 MGHRA, CDR2 YSYEKL. This CDR3 has 15 residues. V lost 0 bases to trimming and J lost 0 bases, with 9 bases between them. In nucleotides, the CDR3 is TGCGCCAGCAGCCAAGATCCACAGGGCTCCTACGAGCAGTACTTC. This gives the protein CASSQDPQGSYEQYF.

CDR3 sequence reads: CASSLSPGTELYEQYF. CDR3 DNA: TGTGCCAGCAGTTTATCCCCCGGGACAGAACTCTACGAGCAGTACTTC. V is TRBV27 and J is TRBJ2-7, with 7 nucleotides matching TRBD1. J was trimmed by 3 bases and V by 0 bases; bases with no gene match: 8. This CDR3 has 16 amino acids. The germline gives CDR1 MNHEY, CDR2 SMNVEV (reference sequence).

The CDR3 sequence is CASSPTTAGVVADTQYF. For the CDR3, the DNA is TGTGCCAGCAGCCCCACTACAGCGGGAGTCGTAGCAGATACGCAGTATTTT. The chain recombines TRBV7-9 with TRBJ2-3; 8 bases line up with TRBD2. The CDR3 runs 17 residues. Germline loops: CDR1 SEHNR, CDR2 FQNEAQ (reference sequence). V lost 5 bases, J lost 4 bases, and 14 bases stayed unmatched.

In regard to this clone: This same CDR3 is encoded by further DNA sequences in the sample. The rearrangement links TRBV28 to TRBJ1-5; D gene unclear. Between the trimmed V and J ends, which lost 1 base and 5 bases, there was a span of 6 bases. The germline gives CDR1 MDHEN, CDR2 SYDVKM. The CDR3 is 13 amino acids. The CDR3 reads CASSLSGDQPQHF. The DNA for the CDR3 is TGTGCCAGCAGTTTATCGGGCGATCAGCCCCAGCATTTT.